Described below is a single T cell receptor (beta chain) sequence and its context. What antigen it recognizes has not been identified. Per-nucleotide qualities are absent, and no much larger clonotype sits a single base away. To demonstrate the VDJtools post-analysis software, the study profiled TCR beta repertoires from the peripheral blood of about a dozen young patients with multiple sclerosis. The patients with multiple sclerosis were children and adolescents between about 6 and 17 years of age. This sample is drawn from a study of post-analysis software for immune sequencing data (dated by TCRdb to about 2015). Study-level background: Disease courses on record covered relapsing-remitting, secondary progressive and progressive-relapsing multiple sclerosis, though some patients had no subtype annotation. The patient repertoires were compared against more than 10 previously published healthy control repertoires obtained from donors aged roughly 6 to 26 years. A subset of samples was prepared in parallel using single-end sample barcoding, then pooled and co-amplified after Illumina adapter ligation. What the authors observed across the whole study: Significantly lower normalized Chao1 diversity was found in multiple sclerosis patients than in controls, suggesting substantial peripheral T-cell clonal expansion. The control group was slightly older than the multiple sclerosis patient group. Direct clustering with F measure showed strong co-clustering of samples prepared in the same batch, prompting a batch-effect correction. Roughly 5 TRBV segments, including TRBV5-6, TRBV5-1 and TRBV20-1, were significantly more frequent in patients than controls.

The germline V gene sets CDR1 to LGHNA and CDR2 to YNFKEQ. Cut back by 0 bases and 7 bases, the V and J ends lie 12 bases apart. There are 14 amino acids in the CDR3, from cysteine to phenylalanine inclusive. Only the CDR3 DNA is retained, 42 bases long and in frame from the first base. Libraries were built with PCR. Sequencing used an Illumina HiSeq 2500. To reduce PCR and sequencing biases, unique molecular identifiers were built into the TCR beta cDNA libraries. Per 1 to 10 million input T cells, roughly 500,000 cDNA molecules were obtained, such that each molecule approximated one T cell. The same protocol used for the earlier healthy control dataset was applied to prepare and sequence the patient libraries. Within a given batch, samples were prepared together, multiplexed and sequenced on the same HiSeq lane. The paper's data handling went like this. Raw barcoded reads were processed with MIGEC, and single-read molecular identifier groups were discarded before consensus assembly and CDR3 extraction. Clonotype tables were post-analysed with VDJtools, normalizing diversity by down-sampling all datasets to the smallest sample size. Repertoire overlap clustering matched CDR3 amino acid but not nucleotide sequences to correct batch-related cross-sample contamination. TCRdb itself trimmed the public reads at Q25 with fastp, ran MiXCR and retained productive beta chains. Every distinct CDR3 protein forms one entry, paired with its most common genes and DNA. TCRdb, not the original authors, processed these V and J calls. In this sample the table shows a few hundred thousand distinct CDR3 sequences, approximately 38% of which occur a single time. Of the sample, about an eighth is held by the ten largest clones.

Sequenced: blood. The sequence was obtained from a girl aged 10 to 17 with multiple sclerosis. This chain joins TRBV4-2 to TRBJ1-1, with an unclear D gene assignment. The CDR3 region: CASSQERGVSEAFF. The DNA is TGTGCCAGCAGCCAAGAACGGGGAGTGAGTGAAGCTTTCTTT.